A single sample gave rise to the 6 T cell receptor beta chains below, sequenced in a study of PD-1 blockade in classical Hodgkin lymphoma (TCRdb year 2020). The sample's time point, from its label and the paper: cycle 4 day 1 (C4D1), after more than 5 weeks of nivolumab. Every trial patient had relapsed following autologous stem cell transplantation, and prior brentuximab vedotin exposure was what differed among cohorts A, B and C. Library method: the immunoSEQ multiplex PCR assay. Here the immuneACCESS table is served through TCRdb, limited to in-frame sequences with V and J called. Missing clones are a known gap in these copies; in checked studies unresolved V genes cover under half, and the rest lacks a known reason. The table for this sample lists nearly 50,000 clones; about 80% of them were counted only once. About 12% of the sample belongs to the ten largest clones. The sequences come from peripheral blood mononuclear cells (PBMCs), collected before the fourth cycle of nivolumab. The receptors come from a human donor with classical Hodgkin lymphoma.

This clone occurred a few times. V gene TRBV19 combines with J gene TRBJ2-2; 12 nucleotides match TRBD1. The J segment lost 6 bases and the V segment lost 3 bases, leaving 2 bases of the junction unmatched. The CDR3 sequence is 15 residues long. Germline-derived CDR1 and CDR2 are LNHDA and SQIVND (reference sequence). The CDR3 coding sequence is TGTGCCAGTAGTATGGGACAGGGGGCTTCCGGGGAGCTGTTTTTT. It encodes CASSMGQGASGELFF. The whole variable domain, remainder taken from reference TRBV19 and TRBJ2-2, is DGGITQSPKYLFRKEGQNVTLSCEQNLNHDAMYWYRQDPGQGLRLIYYSQIVNDFQKGDIAEGYSVSREKKESFPLTVTSAQKNPTAFYLCASSMGQGASGELFFGEGSRLTVL.

The chain recombines TRBV9 with TRBJ1-5, with D possibly matching TRBD1 (5 bases). This CDR3 comprises 14 residues. Germline CDR1 and CDR2: SGDLS and YYNGEE. Trimming left V 1 base short and J 6 bases short, with 11 bases between. DNA for the CDR3: TGTGCCAGCAGCGTATCAGGGCAGGGTCAGCCCCAGCATTTT. Translating gives CASSVSGQGQPQHF.

This clone appeared a few times. The V and J genes are TRBV10-2 and TRBJ2-1; D is unclear. This CDR3 has 14 residues. CDR1 WSHSY and CDR2 SAAADI come from the germline V gene. The V end was cut by 3 bases, the J end by 10 bases, with 16 bases between. This CDR3 is CASSDPTYRKEQFF. In DNA, the CDR3 is TGCGCCAGCAGTGATCCTACGTACCGGAAAGAGCAGTTCTTC.

The genes are TRBV9 and TRBJ2-1; D is possibly TRBD1 or TRBD2 (5 bases each). Germline-derived CDR1 and CDR2 are SGDLS and YYNGEE. The CDR3 totals 14 residues. V was cut by 4 bases and J by 4 bases, with 12 bases left in between. CDR3 DNA sequence: TGTGCCAGCAGCCCAGGGAGCTATTACAATGAGCAGTTCTTC. This codes for CASSPGSYYNEQFF.

The J gene is TRBJ1-2, the V gene TRBV2, with TRBD1 identical over 8 bases. From germline, CDR1 is SNHLY and CDR2 FYNNEI. V shed 3 bases and J 7 bases; nucleotides not matched to a gene: 4. This CDR3 spans 13 amino acids. The CDR3 protein is CASSEQGASGYTF. The CDR3, as DNA: TGTGCCAGCAGTGAGCAGGGGGCGAGTGGCTACACCTTC. The full variable domain, completed using reference TRBV2 and TRBJ1-2, is EPEVTQTPSHQVTQMGQEVILRCVPISNHLYFYWYRQILGQKVEFLVSFYNNEISEKSEIFDDQFSVERPDGSNFTLKIRSTKLEDSAMYFCASSEQGASGYTFGSGTRLTVV.

The rearrangement links TRBV5-1 to TRBJ1-3; possibly TRBD1 for D (6 bases). The V end lost 3 bases, the J end lost 0 bases, and 13 bases lay between the germline ends. The CDR3 length is 16 residues. Germline CDR1 SGHRS, CDR2 YFSETQ. In DNA form, the CDR3 reads TGCGCCAGCAGCTCGGACAGCCAGAGCTCTGGAAACACCATATATTTT. It yields the protein CASSSDSQSSGNTIYF.